Listed here are 17 T cell receptor beta chains from one sample, sequenced in a study of T cells after yellow fever vaccination. A single record per CDR3 protein comes from TCRdb applying MiXCR to the 5' RACE reads. The data contain some 600,000 distinct CDR3 sequences, less than 20% of them singletons. The sequenced sample was PBMCs, obtained 5 days after the first yellow fever vaccination. These receptors were collected from a man younger than 35 who received the YFV17D yellow fever vaccine.

This clonotype turned up a few times. The chain combines TRBV6-5 with TRBJ1-2; D perhaps matches TRBD1 (5 bases). Germline V gene lookup returns CDR1 MNHEY and CDR2 SVGAGI. Trimming removed 2 bases from V and 3 bases from J, with 10 bases in between. The CDR3 runs 14 residues. DNA of the CDR3: TGTGCCAGCAGTTACCGGGACGGGGACTATGGCTACACCTTC. Translation: CASSYRDGDYGYTF.

V gene TRBV7-2 combines with J gene TRBJ2-3, with D unresolved. Germline V gene data show CDR1 as SGHTA and CDR2 as FQGNSA. The CDR3 extends over 17 amino acids. Trimming pared 1 base from V and 1 base from J, leaving 15 bases between. CDR3 DNA sequence: TGTGCCAGCAGCTTAGGTCGGTCAGGTGGAGGCACAGATACGCAGTATTTT. Amino acids: CASSLGRSGGGTDTQYF.

The table lists this clonotype with a few counts. This sequence joins TRBV4-1 and TRBJ2-7; a weak D match, TRBD2 (5 bases). Trimming left V 0 bases short and J 1 base short, with 10 bases between. Looked up from germline, CDR1 is MGHRA and CDR2 is YSYEKL. The CDR3 length is 15 residues. In DNA, the CDR3 is TGCGCCAGCAGCCAAGAGGGCGGGTTATCCTACGAGCAGTACTTC. Its protein product is CASSQEGGLSYEQYF.

There are a few counts of this clonotype. The CDR3: CASSQVGSGGAGEQFF. CDR3 DNA sequence: TGTGCCAGCAGCCAAGTAGGTAGCGGGGGGGCGGGTGAGCAGTTCTTC. J is TRBJ2-1 and V is TRBV3-1; 11 nucleotides agree with TRBD2. Trimming removed 1 base from V and 9 bases from J; junction bases left unmatched: 8. The CDR3 covers 16 residues. Germline CDR1 and CDR2: LGHDT and YNNKEL (reference sequence).

The chain uses TRBV6-2 or TRBV6-3 and TRBJ2-5; the D gene is possibly TRBD2 (7 bases). The CDR3 has 15 amino acids. The germline gives CDR1 MNHEY, CDR2 SVGEGT. The germline V and J ends were trimmed by 2 bases and 4 bases, with 14 bases remaining between them. The CDR3 here is CASSYARGAGETQYF. The DNA of the CDR3 is TGTGCCAGCAGTTACGCCCGGGGGGCAGGAGAGACCCAGTACTTC.

The chain couples TRBV28 to TRBJ2-5; D ambiguous. Trimming left V 6 bases short and J 1 base short, with 9 bases between. The CDR3 has 13 amino acids. From germline, CDR1 is MDHEN and CDR2 SYDVKM. The CDR3 nucleotides are TGTGCCAGCAGCCGGGCCAGCCAAGAGACCCAGTACTTC. It translates to CASSRASQETQYF.

V usage is TRBV18 and J usage is TRBJ2-1, with 7 bases matching TRBD2. The germline CDR1 and CDR2 sequences are KGHSH and LQKENI. The junction had 5 bases not matched to a gene; V was cut back by 3 bases and J by 3 bases. The length of the CDR3 is 15 residues. In nucleotides, the CDR3 is TGTGCCAGCTCACCTGCGGGGGTTGTCTACAATGAGCAGTTCTTC. As protein: CASSPAGVVYNEQFF.

This chain links TRBV18 with TRBJ2-3, with TRBD1 as a possible D gene (5 bases). Germline V gene data show CDR1 as KGHSH and CDR2 as LQKENI. The CDR3 totals 13 residues. Trimming took 8 bases from V and 6 from J, leaving 15 bases between them. The CDR3 protein is CASQGAIPDTQYF. The CDR3 nucleotides are TGTGCCAGCCAAGGGGCAATCCCCGATACGCAGTATTTT.

This clonotype was picked up a small number of times. In DNA, the CDR3 is TGTGCCAGTTACAGACAGAGAGACACCGGGGAGCTGTTTTTT. Protein product: CASYRQRDTGELFF. The V call is TRBV7-8, the J call TRBJ2-2; D is perhaps TRBD1 (5 bases). This CDR3 has 14 residues. Germline assignment: CDR1 SGHVS and CDR2 FQNEAQ. Trimming removed 9 bases at V and 3 bases at J, with 14 bases between. The full variable domain, in which reference TRBV7-8 and TRBJ2-2 provide the parts outside the CDR3, is GAGVSQSPRYKVAKRGQDVALRCDPISGHVSLFWYQQALGQGPEFLTYFQNEAQLDKSGLPSDRFFAERPEGSVSTLKIQRTQQEDSAVYLCASYRQRDTGELFFGEGSRLTVL.

V is TRBV12-3 or TRBV12-4 and J is TRBJ2-2; 8 bases match TRBD2. V gave up 3 bases and J gave up 4 bases; unmatched junction bases: 10. This CDR3 is 17 amino acids long. CDR3 loop: CASSFIPGGPGTGELFF. The CDR3 DNA is TGTGCCAGCAGTTTTATTCCGGGGGGGCCGGGCACCGGGGAGCTGTTTTTT.

This clonotype was seen more than once but under ten times. The chain has TRBV20-1 and TRBJ2-7; D call uncertain. Germline loops: CDR1 DFQATT, CDR2 SNEGSKA (reference sequence). This CDR3 has 13 amino acids. V lost 3 bases to trimming and J lost 0 bases, with 9 bases between them. The CDR3 DNA reads TGCAGTGCTAGCGGTTACGACTCCTACGAGCAGTACTTC. Its translation is CSASGYDSYEQYF.

This clonotype occurred once. The chain carries TRBV3-1 and TRBJ2-4; the D is unclear. CDR1 and CDR2 from the germline V gene are LGHDT and YNNKEL (reference sequence). V dropped 4 bases and J dropped 8 bases, with 9 bases sitting between them. The CDR3 has 12 residues. CDR3: CASSRNLDIQYF. As DNA, the CDR3 is TGTGCCAGCAGCCGGAATCTGGACATTCAGTACTTC.

The chain recombines TRBV25-1 with TRBJ1-1; the D gene is possibly TRBD1 (5 bases). V was cut by 6 bases and J by 3 bases, with 14 bases left in between. The CDR3 extends over 14 amino acids. The germline gives CDR1 MGHDK, CDR2 SYGVNS. As DNA, the CDR3 is TGTGCCAGCAGGCCCTTGGGGCGGGACACTGAAGCTTTCTTT. It translates to CASRPLGRDTEAFF.

This clonotype has a handful of counts. The rearrangement uses TRBV5-4 and TRBJ2-7; 7 bases fit TRBD2. The CDR3 covers 14 residues. After removal of 2 bases from V and 7 bases from J, the junction contained 9 bases not matched to a gene. Looked up from germline, CDR1 is SGHNT and CDR2 is YYREEE (reference sequence). CDR3 in DNA: TGTGCCAGCAGCTTCTGGGGGGGGAGGCTTGAGCAGTACTTC. Translating it yields CASSFWGGRLEQYF.

This chain joins TRBV9 and TRBJ1-5, with D maybe TRBD1 (5 bases). V dropped 0 bases and J dropped 6 bases, with 13 bases sitting between them. The germline CDR1 and CDR2 sequences are SGDLS and YYNGEE. CDR3 size: 15 residues. CDR3: CASSVASGAGQPQHF. Here the CDR3 DNA reads TGTGCCAGCAGCGTAGCTTCCGGGGCAGGTCAGCCCCAGCATTTT.

This clonotype has a single count. The rearrangement links TRBV7-2 to TRBJ1-1, with D perhaps matching TRBD1 (6 bases). In germline, CDR1 is SGHTA, CDR2 FQGNSA. This CDR3 has 16 residues. The V and J ends lost 5 bases and 1 base respectively, with 17 bases between them. In DNA, the CDR3 is TGTGCCAGCAGCCGTAGAGGCGACAGGAGGAACACTGAAGCTTTCTTT. Translated: CASSRRGDRRNTEAFF.

The chain recombines TRBV7-2 with TRBJ1-6; possibly TRBD1 for D (6 bases). Per the germline V gene, CDR1 is SGHTA and CDR2 is FQGNSA. Trimming removed 0 bases from V and 10 bases from J, with 13 bases in between. The CDR3 is 15 amino acids. The CDR3 DNA sequence: TGTGCCAGCAGCTTAGCTACAGGGCTGGGCTCACCCCTCCACTTT. Translating gives CASSLATGLGSPLHF.